This T cell receptor beta chain was recorded in a study of blood T cells in healthy people across ages. General study points: Estimated diversity, derived from one million T cells, was regarded as an underestimate. Bulk PBMC profiling left naive and antigen-experienced comparisons inconclusive.

Every sample yielded at least 6.5 million isolated PBMCs. This clonotype appeared a few times. The antigen remains unidentified. The CDR3 has 16 residues. Trimming stripped 5 bases from V and 7 bases from J, with 22 bases between. Per germline, CDR1 SGHTA and CDR2 FQGNSA. A second roughly 6 to 11 cycle PCR used barcoded and J-beta primers. TCRdb reprocessed the 5' RACE reads via MiXCR and lists one record per CDR3 protein. This repertoire shows 1.5 million to 2 million distinct CDR3 sequences, approximately 50% found once; its top ten account for 2.1%. Sequencing was done on a sample of blood. The sequence derives from a woman aged 40 to 49 in good health. The J gene is TRBJ2-3, the V gene TRBV7-2, with a tentative D call TRBD2 (6 bases). The CDR3 region has the DNA TGTGCCAGCAGCCCGGAGGCCGGGACTCTTTTAAATACGCAGTATTTT. It translates to CASSPEAGTLLNTQYF.